The clone carrying this TCR beta chain came up a few times. As yet, its antigen is unknown. This sample is drawn from a study of blood T cells in healthy people across ages. Study-wide results and limits: Underestimates were what the diversity estimates from one million T cells were considered to be.

CDR3 size: 16 residues. Germline V gene sequence: CDR1 MNHEY, CDR2 SMNVEV (reference sequence). V was shortened by 5 bases and J by 0 bases, with 16 bases between the two germline ends. Donors gave around 9.8 milliliters of peripheral blood apiece. For the second PCR, which ran for roughly 6 to 12 cycles, a sample-barcoded 5' primer and a J-beta primer mix were used. TCRdb reprocessed the 5' RACE reads with MiXCR, giving one entry per CDR3 protein. The profile covers 600,000 or so distinct CDR3 sequences, with approximately 30% appearing a single time and around a sixth taken by the ten largest. The sequence was obtained from a woman of 80 years or more in good health. The material sequenced was blood. The chain couples TRBV27 to TRBJ1-1; D unresolved. In DNA, the CDR3 is TGTGCCAGCAGTCCCCATCGGACGGCCATGAACACTGAAGCTTTCTTT. Its translation: CASSPHRTAMNTEAFF.